This T cell receptor (beta chain) derives from a study of T cell repertoires in cytomegalovirus infection. Study as a whole: Indications came from public TCR beta signatures; they pointed to CMV infection and to a matching HLA type. Study-level results: Cumulative public TCR beta family frequency identified CMV carriers with the relevant HLA. HLA-C-restricted CMV clonotypes gave the most frequent clonotype in two of eight donors.

Via MiXCR, TCRdb re-called the reads, giving one row per CDR3 protein. The table records 250,000 to 350,000 distinct CDR3 sequences, about 23% of them present only once. Comments on this clonotype: Its matching antigen is unknown.

This TCR was recovered from a human donor in good health (CMV status not recorded). Some clones in this sample may be carry-over from other donors' samples. The sample comprised PBMCs.

The CDR3, as DNA: TGTGCCAGCTCACCAAACCGGGGCCTGAACACTGAAGCTTTCTTT. Protein product: CASSPNRGLNTEAFF. The chain joins TRBV18 to TRBJ1-1, with TRBD1 as a possible D gene (5 bases). Trimming removed 2 bases at V and 0 bases at J, with 10 bases between. There are 15 residues in the CDR3. Looked up from germline, CDR1 is KGHSH and CDR2 is LQKENI.